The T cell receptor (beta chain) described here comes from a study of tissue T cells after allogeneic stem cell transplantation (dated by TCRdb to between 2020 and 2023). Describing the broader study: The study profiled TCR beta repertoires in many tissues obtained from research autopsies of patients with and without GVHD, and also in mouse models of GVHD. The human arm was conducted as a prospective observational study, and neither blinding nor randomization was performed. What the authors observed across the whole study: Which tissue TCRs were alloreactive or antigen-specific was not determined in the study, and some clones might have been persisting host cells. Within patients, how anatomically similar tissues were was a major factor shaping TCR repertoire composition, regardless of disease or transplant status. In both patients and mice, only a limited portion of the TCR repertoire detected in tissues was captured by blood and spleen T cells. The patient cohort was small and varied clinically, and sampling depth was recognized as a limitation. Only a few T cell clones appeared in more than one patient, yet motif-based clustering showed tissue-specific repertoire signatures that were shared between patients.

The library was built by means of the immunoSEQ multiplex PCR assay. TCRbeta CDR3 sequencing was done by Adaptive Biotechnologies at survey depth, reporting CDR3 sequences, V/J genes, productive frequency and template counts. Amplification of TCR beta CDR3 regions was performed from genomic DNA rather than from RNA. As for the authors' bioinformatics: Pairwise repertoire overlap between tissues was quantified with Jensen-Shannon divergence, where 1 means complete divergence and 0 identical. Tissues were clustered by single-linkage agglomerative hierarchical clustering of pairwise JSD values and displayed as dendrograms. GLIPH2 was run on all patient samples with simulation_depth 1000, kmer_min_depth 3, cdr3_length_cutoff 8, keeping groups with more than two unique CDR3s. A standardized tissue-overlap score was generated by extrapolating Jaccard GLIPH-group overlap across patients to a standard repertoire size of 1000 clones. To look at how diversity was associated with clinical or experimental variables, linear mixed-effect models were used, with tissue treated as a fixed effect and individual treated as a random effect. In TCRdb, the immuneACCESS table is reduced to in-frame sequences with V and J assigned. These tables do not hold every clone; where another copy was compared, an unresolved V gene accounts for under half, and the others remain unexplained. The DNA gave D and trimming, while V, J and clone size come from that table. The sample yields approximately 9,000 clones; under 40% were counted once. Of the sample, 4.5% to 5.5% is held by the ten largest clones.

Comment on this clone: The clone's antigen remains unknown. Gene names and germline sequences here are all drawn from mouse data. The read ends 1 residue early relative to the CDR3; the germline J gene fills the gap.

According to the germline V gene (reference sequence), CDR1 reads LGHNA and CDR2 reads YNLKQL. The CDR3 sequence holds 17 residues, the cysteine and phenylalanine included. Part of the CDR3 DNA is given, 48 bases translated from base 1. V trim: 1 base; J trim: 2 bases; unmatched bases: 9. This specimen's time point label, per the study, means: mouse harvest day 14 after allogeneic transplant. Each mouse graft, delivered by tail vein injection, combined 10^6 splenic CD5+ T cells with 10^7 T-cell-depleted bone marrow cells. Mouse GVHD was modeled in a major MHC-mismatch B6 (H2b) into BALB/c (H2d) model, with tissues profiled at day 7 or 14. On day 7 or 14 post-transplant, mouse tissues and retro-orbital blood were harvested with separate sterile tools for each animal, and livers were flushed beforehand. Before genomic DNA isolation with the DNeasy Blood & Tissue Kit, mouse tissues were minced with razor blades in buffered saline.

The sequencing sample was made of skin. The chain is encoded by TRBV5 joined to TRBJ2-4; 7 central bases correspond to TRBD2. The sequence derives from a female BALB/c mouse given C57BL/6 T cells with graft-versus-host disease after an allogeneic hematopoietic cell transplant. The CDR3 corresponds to CASSQVRLGVNQNTLYF. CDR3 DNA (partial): TGTGCCAGCAGCCAAGTAAGGCTGGGGGTTAATCAAAACACCTTGTAC.